This T cell receptor (beta chain) appears in the sequencing data of a study of cytomegalovirus exposure and HLA in healthy donors (dated by TCRdb to about 2017). For the wider study: According to an earlier analysis of 587 of the donors, 150 million to 200 million T cells yielded 95 million to 140 million unique TCR beta sequences and around 300 Gb of sequence data. About 310 gigabases of sequencing data and tens of millions of unique TCR sequences were included in an early release covering 550 to 800 HLA-typed donors. Among the roughly 400 genotyped donors, 75% to 90% belonged to the genetic ancestry cluster associated with self-reported Caucasian donors. The study was designed to test whether signatures of past pathogen exposure could be identified by cataloging public T cell receptors. The T cell repertoires of several hundred subjects were profiled by immunosequencing and related to cytomegalovirus serostatus. In addition to the first cohort of 666 subjects, a separate validation cohort of approximately 110 different subjects was used. The study combined high-throughput TCR immunosequencing, statistical association of individual TCRs with disease status, and machine learning to predict cytomegalovirus infection status. A later analysis re-examined previously published TCR beta repertoires from more than 550 donors and added high-resolution HLA genotyping to investigate patterns of TCR occurrence. Rather than drawing on any new phenotypic data, the later analysis identified candidate immune exposures from TCR beta sequences and the way those sequences occurred across donors. An earlier analysis of approximately 640 of the donors applied high-throughput TCR beta sequencing to assess whether each TCR beta V gene segment acted as functional or pseudogenic. Donor age, sex, ethnicity and CMV serostatus were compiled together with the repertoire data. A later genetic analysis used genome-wide SNP genotypes for about 65% of the 666 donors, treating that subset as a discovery cohort. Every repertoire in the discovery cohort had been generated on one and the same sequencing platform. Both class I and class II loci were covered by HLA typing, at four-digit resolution. The number of typed donors differed by locus: roughly 620-630 for A, B, C, DRB1 and DQB1; 522 for DQA1; approximately 600 for DPA1; and around 490 for DPB1. A handful of DR-DQ haplotypes were handled as single units for association and clustering because linkage in the cohort was strong. Among a few hundred genotyped donors of the cohort, an average of around 240,000 unique TCR beta nucleotide sequences were sequenced per donor, roughly a sixth of them non-productive.

As for this clone: Its antigen is currently not known. Base qualities are not recorded, but no much larger clone differs from it by a single base.

In total, fewer than 750 healthy bone marrow donors made up the cohort. All cohort members were sampled while nominally healthy, although unrecorded immune exposures were likely present. The donor tested CMV seronegative, placing the donor among the 350 or so seronegative members of the cohort. Each donor provided a peripheral blood sample, and peripheral blood mononuclear cells were used for TCR beta sequencing. Genomic DNA extraction from the blood cell samples was performed with the Qiagen DNeasy Blood Extraction Kit. Paper-wide results and their limitations: Across donors, most TCR sequences were observed very rarely, whereas some public TCRs were present in many individuals. When HLA alleles, especially DR and DQ, strongly co-occurred, TCR associations were difficult to assign to individual alleles. A later analysis reported that several top co-occurrence clusters appeared linked to parvovirus B19, influenza, CMV and Epstein-Barr virus. An earlier analysis of approximately 600 of the donors showed that most TCR beta V segments appeared in productive rearrangements either about 87% or about 30% of the time, which broadly matched IMGT annotations. Compared with the 666-donor mean, donors in an Asian-associated ancestry cluster had fewer N-insertions in productive TCRs, according to a later genetic analysis. A further reported finding was that TCR beta sequences accurately predicted the HLA-A and HLA-B alleles for most subjects in the first cohort. Sequencing depth was assumed to be roughly uniform across donors in the presence/absence analyses, though that assumption may not hold. This cohort had only TCR beta chains sequenced, and the lack of alpha or paired-chain data limited which features could be detected. Compared with equally common non-associated chains, HLA-associated TCR beta chains in a later analysis were more clonally expanded and had lower generation probabilities. A cluster of highly shared sequence variants was judged likely to be a technical artifact of the sequencing pipeline. It was suggested by the authors that the approach could potentially be generalized to other disease states and immunological phenotypes. Immune exposure information for the cohort was limited to CMV serostatus. The classifier was reported to diagnose cytomegalovirus status with high specificity and sensitivity in both the original cohort and the validation cohort. A later genetic analysis associated a missense DCLRE1C variant with V-gene and J-gene trimming of TCR beta chains, and an independent cohort replicated the association. In vitro tests confirmed that three of the cytomegalovirus-associated TCR beta chains recognize cytomegalovirus antigens. In a later analysis, most CMV-associated TCR beta chains were found to appear HLA-restricted, with HLA associations seemingly driven largely by CMV exposure. According to a later analysis, TCR association rates differed among HLA loci, with DRB1 alleles showing the most associated TCRs and HLA-C alleles showing the fewest. In a later analysis, some 17,000 TCR beta sequences were associated with specific HLA alleles at a false discovery rate of 0.05. Linkage disequilibrium might explain the correlated functional status among segregating V segments, but an unknown experimental factor could not be ruled out. The study gave a list of 150 to 200 TCR beta chains associated with cytomegalovirus. Because counts were too low, roughly 17 rarely observed V segments, including chromosome 9 orphons, were left out of the earlier analysis of 587 of the donors. Because HLA typing was unavailable for some donors at each locus, only the typed subset was used in association tests.

Libraries were prepared through the immunoSEQ multiplex PCR assay. For the multiplex PCR, a mixture combining 60 forward primers for TCR Vbeta segments and 13 reverse primers for TCR Jbeta segments was used. A multiplex PCR assay on genomic DNA amplified the CDR3 region of rearranged TCR beta genes. The Illumina HiSeq System was used to sequence the amplified TCR beta libraries as 87-base-pair reads. Under the source paper's analysis protocol: Across the 670 or so repertoires, a later analysis counted tens of millions of unique TCR beta chains, some 11 million of which were shared by at least two donors. Raw reads were error-corrected and collapsed into unique sequences by a nearest-neighbor algorithm in which closely related sequences were merged to remove PCR and sequencing errors. To assign V, D and J gene segments, CDR3 sequences were aligned to IMGT reference sequences. For a sequence to be retained, a match of at least six nucleotides to both a V gene segment and a J gene segment was required. Rearrangements were called productive when the CDR3 lacked stop codons and stayed in frame with V and J; all others were non-productive. Following IMGT convention, CDR3 was defined as the stretch from the second conserved V-encoded cysteine up to the conserved J-encoded phenylalanine. The earlier analysis of approximately 590 of the donors excluded any sequence lacking an unambiguous match to a single V gene segment. In an earlier analysis of 587 of the donors, a V segment was called functional when productive rearrangements were above 56.7%, and segregating when the standard deviation between donors exceeded 5%. A statistical classification framework was built to diagnose cytomegalovirus status from the catalog of TCR beta chain sequences. A later analysis assigned V and J genes by comparing TCR nucleotide sequences with IMGT/GENE-DB human TR gene sequences. In a later analysis, CDR3 sequences and most-parsimonious VDJ recombination scenarios were assigned using the TCRdist pipeline. In a later analysis, each TCR beta chain was defined by its CDR3 amino acid sequence together with its V-gene family, and reads lacking a unique V-gene family were excluded. To address suspected cross-contamination and a sequencing artifact, a later analysis removed 592 highly shared, low-generation-probability nucleotide sequences. In a later analysis, a clonal expansion index was calculated for each public chain from normalized within-repertoire ranks of inferred template counts. Generation probabilities in a later analysis came from a VDJ recombination model fitted to out-of-frame rearrangements, and those results were checked against IGoR. Hypergeometric tests were used in a later analysis to score TCR-TCR, TCR-HLA and TCR-CMV co-occurrence, with a repertoire-size bias correction applied to the TCR pairs. False discovery rates were estimated in a later analysis by permuting HLA or CMV assignments 20 times. In a later analysis, co-occurring TCRs were grouped using DBSCAN, and TCRdist sequence similarity was added for clustering within HLA-allele-positive subsets. Co-occurrence clustering excluded repertoires with fewer than 30,000 or more than 120,000 public chains, plus five with anomalous nucleotide sharing. Held by TCRdb, this immuneACCESS table contains in-frame sequences only and omits some clones. Under half of the omission traces to an unresolved V gene where checked; the cause of the rest is unknown. The V and J calls and clone size are taken from that table; D and trimming were inferred from the DNA. The sample table contains about 200,000 clones; only one count was recorded for about 83% of them. Jointly, the top ten make up 1.4% of the sample.

The specimen was PBMCs. The source of this sequence is a girl aged 5-17 years in good health and CMV-seronegative.

The nucleotides are TGCGCCAGCAGCTTGGCCATGAGCACAGATACGCAGTATTTT. This encodes CASSLAMSTDTQYF. The chain uses TRBV5-1 and TRBJ2-3, with the D gene not confidently named. Reading from cysteine to phenylalanine, the CDR3 counts 14 amino acids. Only CDR3 DNA remains: 42 bases, in frame from the first base. For CDR1 and CDR2, the germline V gene lists SGHRS and YFSETQ. V loses 0 bases, J loses 0 bases, and the germline ends lie 5 bases apart.